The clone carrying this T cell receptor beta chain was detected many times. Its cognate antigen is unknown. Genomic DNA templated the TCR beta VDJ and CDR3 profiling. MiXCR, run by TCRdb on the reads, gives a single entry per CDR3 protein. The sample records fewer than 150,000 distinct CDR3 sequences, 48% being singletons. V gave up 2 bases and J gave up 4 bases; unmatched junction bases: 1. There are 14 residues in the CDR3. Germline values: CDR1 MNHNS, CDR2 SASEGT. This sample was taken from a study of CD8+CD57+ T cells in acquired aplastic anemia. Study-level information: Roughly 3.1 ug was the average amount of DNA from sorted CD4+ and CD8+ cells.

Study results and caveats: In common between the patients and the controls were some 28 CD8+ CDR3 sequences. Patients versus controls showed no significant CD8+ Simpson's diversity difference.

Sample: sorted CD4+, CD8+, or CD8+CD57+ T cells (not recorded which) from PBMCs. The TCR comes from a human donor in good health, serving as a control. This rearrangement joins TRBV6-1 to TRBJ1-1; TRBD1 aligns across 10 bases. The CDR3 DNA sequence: TGTGCCAGCAGTGAATGGACAGGGGGCACTGAAGCTTTCTTT. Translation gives CASSEWTGGTEAFF.